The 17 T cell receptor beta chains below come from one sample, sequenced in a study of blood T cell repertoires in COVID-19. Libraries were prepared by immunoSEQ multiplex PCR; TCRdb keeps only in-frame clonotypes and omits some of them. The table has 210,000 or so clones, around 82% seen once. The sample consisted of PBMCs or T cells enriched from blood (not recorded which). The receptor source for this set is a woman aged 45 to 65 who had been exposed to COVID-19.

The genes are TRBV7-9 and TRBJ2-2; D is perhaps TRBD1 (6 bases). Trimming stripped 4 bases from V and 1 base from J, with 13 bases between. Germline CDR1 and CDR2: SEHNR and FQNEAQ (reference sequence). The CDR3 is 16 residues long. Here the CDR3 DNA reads TGTGCCAGCAGCTCCCTACGGACAGAGAACACCGGGGAGCTGTTTTTT. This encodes CASSSLRTENTGELFF.

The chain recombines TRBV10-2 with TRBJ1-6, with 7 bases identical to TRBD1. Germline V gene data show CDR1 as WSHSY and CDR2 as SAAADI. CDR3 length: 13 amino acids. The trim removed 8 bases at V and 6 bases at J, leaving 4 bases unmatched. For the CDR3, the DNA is TGCGCCAGCGGAGACAGGGCTAATTCACCCCTCCACTTT. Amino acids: CASGDRANSPLHF.

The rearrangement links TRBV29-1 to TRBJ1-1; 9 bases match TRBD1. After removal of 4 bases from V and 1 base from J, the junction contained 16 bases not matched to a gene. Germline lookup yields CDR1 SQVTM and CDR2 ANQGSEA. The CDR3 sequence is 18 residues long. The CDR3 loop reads CSVGRGTGIQGKNTEAFF. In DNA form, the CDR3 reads TGCAGCGTTGGACGGGGGACAGGGATCCAGGGTAAGAACACTGAAGCTTTCTTT.

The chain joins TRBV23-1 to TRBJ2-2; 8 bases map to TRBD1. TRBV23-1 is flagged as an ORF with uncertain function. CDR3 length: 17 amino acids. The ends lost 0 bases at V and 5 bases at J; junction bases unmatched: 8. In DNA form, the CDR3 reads TGCGCCAGCAGTCAATCCAACAGGGGGGATGGAACCGGGGAGCTGTTTTTT. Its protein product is CASSQSNRGDGTGELFF.

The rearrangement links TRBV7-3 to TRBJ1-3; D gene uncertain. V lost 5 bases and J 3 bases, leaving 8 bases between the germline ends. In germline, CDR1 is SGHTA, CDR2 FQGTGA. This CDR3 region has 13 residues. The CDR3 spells CASSESGGNTIYF. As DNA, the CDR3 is TGTGCCAGCAGCGAATCGGGTGGAAACACCATATATTTT.

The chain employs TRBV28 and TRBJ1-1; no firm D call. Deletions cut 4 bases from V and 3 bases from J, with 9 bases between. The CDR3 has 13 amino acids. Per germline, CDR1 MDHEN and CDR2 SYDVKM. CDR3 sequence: CASSSPGYTEAFF. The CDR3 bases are TGTGCCAGCAGTTCCCCGGGGTACACTGAAGCTTTCTTT.

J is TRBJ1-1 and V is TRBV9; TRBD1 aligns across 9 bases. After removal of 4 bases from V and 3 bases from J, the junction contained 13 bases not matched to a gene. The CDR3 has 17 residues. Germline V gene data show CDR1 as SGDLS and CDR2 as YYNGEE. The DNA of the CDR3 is TGTGCCAGCAGCCACGGACAGGGGCCTATACCCGACACTGAAGCTTTCTTT. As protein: CASSHGQGPIPDTEAFF.

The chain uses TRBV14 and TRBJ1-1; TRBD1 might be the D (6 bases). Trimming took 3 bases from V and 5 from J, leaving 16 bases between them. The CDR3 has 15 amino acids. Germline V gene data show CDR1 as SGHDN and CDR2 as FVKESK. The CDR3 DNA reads TGTGCCAGCAGCCATGGGATACAGGGATGGACTGAAGCTTTCTTT. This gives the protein CASSHGIQGWTEAFF. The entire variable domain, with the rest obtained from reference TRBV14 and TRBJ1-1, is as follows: EAGVTQFPSHSVIEKGQTVTLRCDPISGHDNLYWYRRVMGKEIKFLLHFVKESKQDESGMPNNRFLAERTGGTYSTLKVQPAELEDSGVYFCASSHGIQGWTEAFFGQGTRLTVV.

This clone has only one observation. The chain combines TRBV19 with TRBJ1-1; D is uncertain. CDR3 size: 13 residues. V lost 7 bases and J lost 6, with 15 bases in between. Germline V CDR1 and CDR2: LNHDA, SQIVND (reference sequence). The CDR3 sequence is CASISRYRAEAFF. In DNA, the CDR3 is TGTGCCAGTATCTCTCGCTACAGAGCTGAAGCTTTCTTT.

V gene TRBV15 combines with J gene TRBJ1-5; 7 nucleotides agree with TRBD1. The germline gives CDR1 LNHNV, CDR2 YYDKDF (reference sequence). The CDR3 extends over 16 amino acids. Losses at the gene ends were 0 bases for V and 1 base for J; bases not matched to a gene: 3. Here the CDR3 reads CATSRDTGASNQPQHF. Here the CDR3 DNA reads TGTGCCACCAGCAGAGATACAGGGGCGAGCAATCAGCCCCAGCATTTT. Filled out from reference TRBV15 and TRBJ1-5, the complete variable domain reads DAMVIQNPRYQVTQFGKPVTLSCSQTLNHNVMYWYQQKSSQAPKLLFHYYDKDFNNEADTPDNFQSRRPNTSFCFLDIRSPGLGDTAMYLCATSRDTGASNQPQHFGDGTRLSIL.

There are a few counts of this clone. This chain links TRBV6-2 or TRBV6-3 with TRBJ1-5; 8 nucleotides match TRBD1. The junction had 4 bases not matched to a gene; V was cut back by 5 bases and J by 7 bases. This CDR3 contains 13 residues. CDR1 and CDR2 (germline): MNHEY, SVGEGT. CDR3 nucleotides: TGTGCCAGCAGTAAGACAGGGGTGCAGCCCCAGCATTTT. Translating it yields CASSKTGVQPQHF.

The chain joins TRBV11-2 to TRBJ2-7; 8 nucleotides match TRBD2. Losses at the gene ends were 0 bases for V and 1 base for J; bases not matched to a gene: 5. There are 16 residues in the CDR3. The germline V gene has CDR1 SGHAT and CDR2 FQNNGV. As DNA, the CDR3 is TGTGCCAGCAGCTTAGATGCGGGAGGACAGTCCTACGAGCAGTACTTC. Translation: CASSLDAGGQSYEQYF.

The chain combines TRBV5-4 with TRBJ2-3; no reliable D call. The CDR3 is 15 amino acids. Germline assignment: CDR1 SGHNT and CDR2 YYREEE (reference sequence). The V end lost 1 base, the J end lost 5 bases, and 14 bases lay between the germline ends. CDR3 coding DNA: TGTGCCAGCAGCTTGTCCGGGTTAGTGGAAGATACGCAGTATTTT. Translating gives CASSLSGLVEDTQYF.

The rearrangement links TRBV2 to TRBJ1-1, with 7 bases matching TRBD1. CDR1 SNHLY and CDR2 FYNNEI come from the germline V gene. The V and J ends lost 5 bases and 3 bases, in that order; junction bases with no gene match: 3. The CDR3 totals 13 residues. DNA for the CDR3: TGTGCCAGCAGTCCCGACAGGGACACTGAAGCTTTCTTT. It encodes CASSPDRDTEAFF.

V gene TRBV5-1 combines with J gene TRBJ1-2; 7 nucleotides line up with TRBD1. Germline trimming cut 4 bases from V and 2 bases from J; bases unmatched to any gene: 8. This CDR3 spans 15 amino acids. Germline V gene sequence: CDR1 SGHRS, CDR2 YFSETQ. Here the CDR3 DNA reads TGCGCCAGCAGCGTTACAGGGGATGTAAACTATGGCTACACCTTC. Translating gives CASSVTGDVNYGYTF.

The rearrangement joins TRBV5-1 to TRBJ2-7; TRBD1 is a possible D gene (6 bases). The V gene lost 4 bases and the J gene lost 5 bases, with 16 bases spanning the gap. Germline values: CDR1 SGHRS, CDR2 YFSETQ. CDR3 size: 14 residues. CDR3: CASSLTGSYHEQYF. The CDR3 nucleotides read TGCGCCAGCAGCCTGACAGGATCTTACCACGAGCAGTACTTC.

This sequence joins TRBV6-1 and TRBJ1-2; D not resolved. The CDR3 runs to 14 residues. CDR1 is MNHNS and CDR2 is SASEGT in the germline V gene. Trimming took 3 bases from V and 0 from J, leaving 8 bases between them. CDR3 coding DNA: TGTGCCAGCAGTGATCTATATCCTAACTATGGCTACACCTTC. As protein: CASSDLYPNYGYTF.